One and the same sample provided the 7 T cell receptor beta chains below, sequenced in a study of T cells after somatic rescue of genetic block (dated by TCRdb to the early 2020s). Libraries were made using the immunoSEQ multiplex PCR assay. TCRdb mirrors the immuneACCESS table, restricted to in-frame sequences. Some clones are absent from its copies; in checked studies, under half trace to an unresolved V gene, and the reason for the others is unknown. In this sample the table shows 67,000 or so clones, roughly 88% of which occur a single time. The ten largest make up roughly 2.9% of the sample. Sequenced: peripheral blood mononuclear cells (PBMCs). These receptors all come from a man under 40.

This clone has a handful of counts. The genes are TRBV4-2 and TRBJ1-1, with D unresolved. Germline CDR1 LGHNA, CDR2 YNFKEQ. The CDR3 totals 12 residues. V dropped 3 bases and J dropped 8 bases, with 10 bases sitting between them. This chain's CDR3 is CASSQTGQEAFF. The CDR3, as DNA: TGTGCCAGCAGCCAGACCGGTCAAGAAGCTTTCTTT.

This chain uses TRBV7-9 with TRBJ2-5; a possible D gene is TRBD1 (6 bases). V dropped 2 bases and J dropped 2 bases, with 12 bases sitting between them. In germline, CDR1 is SEHNR, CDR2 FQNEAQ (reference sequence). The CDR3 spans 15 residues. The CDR3 coding sequence is TGTGCCAGCAGCTTATGGGCCGGACAGCAAGAGACCCAGTACTTC. This encodes CASSLWAGQQETQYF. Using reference TRBV7-9 and TRBJ2-5 for the parts outside the CDR3, the full variable domain is DTGVSQNPRHKITKRGQNVTFRCDPISEHNRLYWYRQTLGQGPEFLTYFQNEAQLEKSRLLSDRFSAERPKGSFSTLEIQRTEQGDSAMYLCASSLWAGQQETQYFGPGTRLLVL.

V usage is TRBV19 and J usage is TRBJ2-5; possibly TRBD1 for D (5 bases). The CDR3 has 14 amino acids. Between the trimmed V and J ends, which lost 4 bases and 0 bases, there was a span of 9 bases. CDR1 is LNHDA and CDR2 is SQIVND in the germline V gene (reference sequence). The CDR3 DNA follows: TGTGCCAGTAGTACAGCAGGGTACCAAGAGACCCAGTACTTC. Protein: CASSTAGYQETQYF.

The chain employs TRBV27 and TRBJ2-2; D remains ambiguous. V shed 8 bases and J shed 2 bases, with 15 bases lying between them. The CDR3 covers 15 residues. Germline values: CDR1 MNHEY, CDR2 SMNVEV (reference sequence). The CDR3 region is CASQPPPPNTGELFF. For the CDR3, the DNA is TGTGCCAGCCAGCCGCCGCCACCCAACACCGGGGAGCTGTTTTTT.

This clone has a single count. This chain joins TRBV29-1 and TRBJ1-1; a possible D gene is TRBD1 (6 bases). Trimming pared 3 bases from V and 1 base from J, leaving 9 bases between. Per the germline V gene, CDR1 is SQVTM and CDR2 is ANQGSEA. There are 13 residues in the CDR3. DNA for the CDR3: TGCAGCGTTGACAGGGGCCGGAACACTGAAGCTTTCTTT. It specifies CSVDRGRNTEAFF.

The chain is built from TRBV9 and TRBJ1-2; D not certain. V lost 0 bases and J lost 1, with 10 bases in between. CDR3 length: 15 residues. Germline V lookup: CDR1 SGDLS, CDR2 YYNGEE. CDR3 sequence reads: CASSVASVLNYGYTF. The CDR3 nucleotides are TGTGCCAGCAGCGTAGCGTCAGTACTTAACTATGGCTACACCTTC.

This clone was observed a handful of times. CDR3 coding DNA: TGTGCCAGCAGCCAAGATCCGGGAGGTACGCAGTATTTT. Translation gives CASSQDPGGTQYF. The chain joins TRBV4-2 to TRBJ2-3, with 7 bases that match TRBD2. In germline, CDR1 is LGHNA, CDR2 YNFKEQ. The CDR3 consists of 13 residues. Trimming at V came to 0 bases and at J to 8 bases, leaving 2 bases not matched to a gene.